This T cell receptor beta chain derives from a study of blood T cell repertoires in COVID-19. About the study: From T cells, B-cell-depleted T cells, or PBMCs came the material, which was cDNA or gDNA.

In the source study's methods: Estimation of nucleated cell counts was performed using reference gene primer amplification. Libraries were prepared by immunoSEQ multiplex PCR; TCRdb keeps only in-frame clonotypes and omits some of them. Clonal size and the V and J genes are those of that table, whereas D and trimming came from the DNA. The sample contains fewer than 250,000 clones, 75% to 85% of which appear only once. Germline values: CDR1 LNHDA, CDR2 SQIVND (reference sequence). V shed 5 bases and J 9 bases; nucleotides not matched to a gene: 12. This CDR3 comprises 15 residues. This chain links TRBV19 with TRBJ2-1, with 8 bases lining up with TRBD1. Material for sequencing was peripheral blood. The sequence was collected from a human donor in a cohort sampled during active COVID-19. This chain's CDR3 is CASSSPGQATSEQFF. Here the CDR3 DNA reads TGTGCCAGTAGTTCCCCGGGACAGGCAACGAGTGAGCAGTTCTTC. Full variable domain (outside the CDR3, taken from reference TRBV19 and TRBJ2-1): DGGITQSPKYLFRKEGQNVTLSCEQNLNHDAMYWYRQDPGQGLRLIYYSQIVNDFQKGDIAEGYSVSREKKESFPLTVTSAQKNPTAFYLCASSSPGQATSEQFFGPGTRLTVL.